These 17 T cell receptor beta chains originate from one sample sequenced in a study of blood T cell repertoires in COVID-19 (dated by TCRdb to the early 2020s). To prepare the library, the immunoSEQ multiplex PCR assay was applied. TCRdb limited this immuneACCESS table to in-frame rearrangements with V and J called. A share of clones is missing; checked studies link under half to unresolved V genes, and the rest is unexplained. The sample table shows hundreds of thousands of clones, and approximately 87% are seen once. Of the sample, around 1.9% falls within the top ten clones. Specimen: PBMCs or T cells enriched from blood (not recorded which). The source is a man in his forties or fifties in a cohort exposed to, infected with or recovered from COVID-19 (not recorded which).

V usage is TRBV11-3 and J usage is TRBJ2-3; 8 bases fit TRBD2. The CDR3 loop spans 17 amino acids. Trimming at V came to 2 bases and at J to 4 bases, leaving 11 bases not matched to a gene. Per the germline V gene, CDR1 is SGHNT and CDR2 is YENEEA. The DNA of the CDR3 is TGTGCCAGCAGCTTAAGGACGGGAGGGCCTGTGGCAGATACGCAGTATTTT. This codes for CASSLRTGGPVADTQYF.

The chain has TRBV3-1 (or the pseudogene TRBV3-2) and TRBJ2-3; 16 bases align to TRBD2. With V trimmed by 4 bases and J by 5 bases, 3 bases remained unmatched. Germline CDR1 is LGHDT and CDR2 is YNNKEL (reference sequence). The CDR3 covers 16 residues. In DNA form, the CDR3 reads TGTGCCAGCAGCCCCGGGACTAGCGGGAGGGGAGATACGCAGTATTTT. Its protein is CASSPGTSGRGDTQYF.

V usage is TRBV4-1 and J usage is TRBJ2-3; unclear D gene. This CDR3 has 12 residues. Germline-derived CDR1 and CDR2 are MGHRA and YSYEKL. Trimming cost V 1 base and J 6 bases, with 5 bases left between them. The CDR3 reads CASSQVRDTQYF. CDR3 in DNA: TGCGCCAGCAGCCAAGTGCGGGATACGCAGTATTTT.

The CDR3 DNA reads TGTGCCAGCAGTGACGCGGGACTACGCACAGATACGCAGTATTTT. This encodes CASSDAGLRTDTQYF. The chain couples TRBV2 to TRBJ2-3, with TRBD2 matching 7 bases. In germline, CDR1 is SNHLY, CDR2 FYNNEI. Losses at the gene ends were 3 bases for V and 1 base for J; bases not matched to a gene: 4. The CDR3 has 15 amino acids. Drawing the rest from reference TRBV2 and TRBJ2-3, the complete variable domain is EPEVTQTPSHQVTQMGQEVILRCVPISNHLYFYWYRQILGQKVEFLVSFYNNEISEKSEIFDDQFSVERPDGSNFTLKIRSTKLEDSAMYFCASSDAGLRTDTQYFGPGTRLTVL.

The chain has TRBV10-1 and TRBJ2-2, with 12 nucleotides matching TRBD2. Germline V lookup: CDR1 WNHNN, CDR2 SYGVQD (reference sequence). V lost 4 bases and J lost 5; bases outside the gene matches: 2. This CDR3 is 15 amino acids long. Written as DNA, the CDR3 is TGCGCCAGCAGTGGCGGGACTAGCGGGACCGGGGAGCTGTTTTTT. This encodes CASSGGTSGTGELFF.

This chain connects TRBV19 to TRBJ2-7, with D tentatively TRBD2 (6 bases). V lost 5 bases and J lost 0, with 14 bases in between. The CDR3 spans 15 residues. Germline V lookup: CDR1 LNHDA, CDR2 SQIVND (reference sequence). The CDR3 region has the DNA TGTGCCAGTAGTCCCCGTCGGGGGTACTCCTACGAGCAGTACTTC. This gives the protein CASSPRRGYSYEQYF.

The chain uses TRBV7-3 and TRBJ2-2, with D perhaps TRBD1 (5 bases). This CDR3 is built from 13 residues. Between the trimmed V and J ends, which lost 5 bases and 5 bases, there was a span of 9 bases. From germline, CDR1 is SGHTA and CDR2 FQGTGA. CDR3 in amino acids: CASSPQGTGELFF. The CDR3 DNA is TGTGCCAGCAGCCCGCAGGGTACCGGGGAGCTGTTTTTT.

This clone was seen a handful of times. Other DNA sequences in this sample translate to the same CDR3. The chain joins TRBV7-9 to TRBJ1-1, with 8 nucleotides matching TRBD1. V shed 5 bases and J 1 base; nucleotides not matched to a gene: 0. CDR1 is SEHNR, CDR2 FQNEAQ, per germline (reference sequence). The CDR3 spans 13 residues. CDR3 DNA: TGTGCCAGCAGCACAGGGGGGAACACTGAAGCTTTCTTT. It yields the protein CASSTGGNTEAFF.

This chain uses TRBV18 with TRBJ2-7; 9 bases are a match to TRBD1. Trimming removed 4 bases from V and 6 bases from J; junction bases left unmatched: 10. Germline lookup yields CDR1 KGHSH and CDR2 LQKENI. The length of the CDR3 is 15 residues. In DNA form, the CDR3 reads TGTGCCAGCTCACTCAAGACAGGGGGGTTAGGCGAGCAGTACTTC. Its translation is CASSLKTGGLGEQYF. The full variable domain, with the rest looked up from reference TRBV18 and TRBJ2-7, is NAGVMQNPRHLVRRRGQEARLRCSPMKGHSHVYWYRQLPEEGLKFMVYLQKENIIDESGMPKERFSAEFPKEGPSILRIQQVVRGDSAAYFCASSLKTGGLGEQYFGPGTRLTVT.

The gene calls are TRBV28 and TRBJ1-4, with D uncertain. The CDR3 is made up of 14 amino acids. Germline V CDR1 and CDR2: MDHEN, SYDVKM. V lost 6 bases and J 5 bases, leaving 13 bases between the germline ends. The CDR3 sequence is CASRSGSLNEKLFF. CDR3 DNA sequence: TGTGCCAGCAGGTCAGGAAGCCTCAATGAAAAACTGTTTTTT.

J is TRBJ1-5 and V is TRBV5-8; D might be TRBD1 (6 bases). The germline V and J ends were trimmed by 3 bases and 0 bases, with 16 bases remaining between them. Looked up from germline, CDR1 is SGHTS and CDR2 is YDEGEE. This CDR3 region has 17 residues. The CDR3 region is CASSSGTLLDSNQPQHF. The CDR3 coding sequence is TGTGCCAGCAGCTCCGGGACATTACTTGATAGCAATCAGCCCCAGCATTTT.

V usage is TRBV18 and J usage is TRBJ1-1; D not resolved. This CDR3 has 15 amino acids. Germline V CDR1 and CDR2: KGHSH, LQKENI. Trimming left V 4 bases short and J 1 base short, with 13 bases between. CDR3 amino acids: CASSRGGEGNTEAFF. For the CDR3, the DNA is TGTGCCAGCTCACGGGGAGGAGAGGGGAACACTGAAGCTTTCTTT.

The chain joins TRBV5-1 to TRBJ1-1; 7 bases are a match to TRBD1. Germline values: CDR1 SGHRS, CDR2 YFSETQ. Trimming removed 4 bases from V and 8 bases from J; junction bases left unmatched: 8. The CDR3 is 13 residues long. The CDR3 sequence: CASSPGTDAEAFF. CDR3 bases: TGCGCCAGCAGCCCCGGGACAGATGCCGAAGCTTTCTTT.

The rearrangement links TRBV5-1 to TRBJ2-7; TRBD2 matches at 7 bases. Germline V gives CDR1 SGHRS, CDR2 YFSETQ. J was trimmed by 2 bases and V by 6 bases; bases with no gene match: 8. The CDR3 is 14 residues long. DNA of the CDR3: TGCGCCAGCAAGGAGAGCGGGGCCACCTACGAGCAGTACTTC. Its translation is CASKESGATYEQYF.

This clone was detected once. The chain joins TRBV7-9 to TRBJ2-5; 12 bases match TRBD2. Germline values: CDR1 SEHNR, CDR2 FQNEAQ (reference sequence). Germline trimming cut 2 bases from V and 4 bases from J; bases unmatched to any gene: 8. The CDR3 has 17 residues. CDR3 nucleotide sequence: TGTGCCAGCAGCTTATCTCGACTAGCGGGAGTGGGAGAGACCCAGTACTTC. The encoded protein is CASSLSRLAGVGETQYF. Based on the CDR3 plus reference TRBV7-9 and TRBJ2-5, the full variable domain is DTGVSQNPRHKITKRGQNVTFRCDPISEHNRLYWYRQTLGQGPEFLTYFQNEAQLEKSRLLSDRFSAERPKGSFSTLEIQRTEQGDSAMYLCASSLSRLAGVGETQYFGPGTRLLVL.

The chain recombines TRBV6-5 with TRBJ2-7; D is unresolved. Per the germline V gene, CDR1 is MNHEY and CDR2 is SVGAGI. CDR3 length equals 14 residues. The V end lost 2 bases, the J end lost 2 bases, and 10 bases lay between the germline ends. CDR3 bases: TGTGCCAGCAGTTACCGGCAGGTGACCTACGAGCAGTACTTC. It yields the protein CASSYRQVTYEQYF.

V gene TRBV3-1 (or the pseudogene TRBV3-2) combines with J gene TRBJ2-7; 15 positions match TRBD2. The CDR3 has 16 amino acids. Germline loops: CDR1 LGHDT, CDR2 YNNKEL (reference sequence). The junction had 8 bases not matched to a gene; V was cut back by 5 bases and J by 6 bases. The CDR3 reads CASSNGLAGGPSEQYF. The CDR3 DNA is TGTGCCAGCAGCAACGGACTAGCGGGAGGGCCTAGCGAGCAGTACTTC.